This T cell receptor (beta chain) was identified in a study of human T cells and chemical hapten exposure. This clonotype has a count of ten or more. Indicated time point: patch test 3, about 24 weeks after DPC sensitization. The treatment is: therapeutic diphenylcyclopropenone sensitization with weekly scalp DPC. Germline V gives CDR1 SGHTA, CDR2 FQGTGA. The CDR3 runs 13 residues. Trimming stripped 5 bases from V and 9 bases from J, with 14 bases between. TCRdb processed the RACE reads anew with MiXCR; each CDR3 protein has one entry. Of under 55,000 distinct CDR3 sequences listed, 9.9% are singletons.

This receptor was identified in a middle-aged woman with alopecia areata. Some clones in this sample may be carry-over from other donors' samples. The sequencing used whole blood, collected in connection with sensitization to the hapten diphenylcyclopropenone (DPC). This chain uses TRBV7-3 with TRBJ2-1, with D possibly matching TRBD1 (6 bases). The CDR3 protein is CASSHNREGEQFF. CDR3 in DNA: TGTGCCAGCAGCCATAACAGGGAAGGTGAGCAGTTCTTC.